A selection of T cell receptor beta chains follows, all from one sample in a study of shared clonotypes between healthy human individuals. Libraries were prepared by immunoSEQ multiplex PCR; TCRdb keeps only in-frame clonotypes and omits some of them. The table lists hundreds of thousands of clones, 92% of them singletons, with around 24% in the top ten. Specimen: naive CD8+ T cells sorted from blood. These receptors were obtained from a young man in good health. Both conserved end residues are part of each CDR3. A D gene is named only where the DNA matches it firmly.

CDR3 protein: CASSPLADLYEQYF; V gene: TRBV7-2; D gene: TRBD2; J gene: TRBJ2-7
CDR3 protein: CASSSAREETQYF; V gene: TRBV27; D gene: NA; J gene: TRBJ2-5
CDR3 protein: CASSPGRGPYEQYF; V gene: TRBV27; D gene: NA; J gene: TRBJ2-7
CDR3 protein: CASNWDNQNYEQYF; V gene: TRBV6-1; D gene: NA; J gene: TRBJ2-7
CDR3 protein: CAWSVKGGYNEQFF; V gene: TRBV30; D gene: NA; J gene: TRBJ2-1
CDR3 protein: CASLPAGPTRAFF; V gene: TRBV7-8; D gene: NA; J gene: TRBJ1-1
CDR3 protein: CASSWGGLRNEQFF; V gene: TRBV27; D gene: NA; J gene: TRBJ2-1
CDR3 protein: CSVVAWGANVLTF; V gene: TRBV29-1; D gene: NA; J gene: TRBJ2-6
CDR3 protein: CAISQREGSYEQYF; V gene: TRBV10-3; D gene: TRBD2; J gene: TRBJ2-7
CDR3 protein: CASSQSSGPKNIQYF; V gene: TRBV4-3; D gene: NA; J gene: TRBJ2-4
CDR3 protein: CASRGRGGTYEQYF; V gene: TRBV28; D gene: NA; J gene: TRBJ2-7
CDR3 protein: CASGLTGSGTEAFF; V gene: TRBV12-5; D gene: NA; J gene: TRBJ1-1
CDR3 protein: CASSLFGGSSYEQYF; V gene: TRBV7-3; D gene: TRBD2; J gene: TRBJ2-7
CDR3 protein: CASSPTTSFSSYEQYF; V gene: TRBV28; D gene: NA; J gene: TRBJ2-7
CDR3 protein: CASSKGLAEESSYNEQFF; V gene: TRBV19; D gene: TRBD2; J gene: TRBJ2-1
CDR3 protein: CASSLRVPGLAGATVEQFF; V gene: TRBV27; D gene: TRBD2; J gene: TRBJ2-1
CDR3 protein: CASSFPLGSYNEQFF; V gene: TRBV9; D gene: NA; J gene: TRBJ2-1
CDR3 protein: CATSRLAGGGDTQYF; V gene: TRBV15; D gene: TRBD2; J gene: TRBJ2-3
CDR3 protein: CASSTRTGGANYGYTF; V gene: TRBV4-3; D gene: TRBD1; J gene: TRBJ1-2
CDR3 protein: CASSPVLAGNEQFF; V gene: TRBV7-9; D gene: TRBD2; J gene: TRBJ2-1
CDR3 protein: CASSYSPGELFF; V gene: TRBV7-9; D gene: NA; J gene: TRBJ2-2
CDR3 protein: CASSLRGSLVQETQYF; V gene: TRBV5-1; D gene: NA; J gene: TRBJ2-5
CDR3 protein: CASSENRDSSYEQYF; V gene: TRBV7-9; D gene: TRBD1; J gene: TRBJ2-7
CDR3 protein: CASSHQVDRDESRNEKLFF; V gene: TRBV5-1; D gene: TRBD1; J gene: TRBJ1-4
CDR3 protein: CASSQGLAGPTDTQYF; V gene: TRBV27; D gene: TRBD2; J gene: TRBJ2-3
CDR3 protein: CASSQEFRGAGNTIYF; V gene: TRBV4-1; D gene: NA; J gene: TRBJ1-3
CDR3 protein: CSVDQGYYGYTF; V gene: TRBV29-1; D gene: NA; J gene: TRBJ1-2
CDR3 protein: CASSLTTASGTDTQYF; V gene: TRBV7-3; D gene: NA; J gene: TRBJ2-3
CDR3 protein: CASSPAGVTNEKLFF; V gene: TRBV9; D gene: NA; J gene: TRBJ1-4
CDR3 protein: CASSIDPGQVLNQPQHF; V gene: TRBV19; D gene: TRBD1; J gene: TRBJ1-5
CDR3 protein: CASSLVQGEFGAFF; V gene: TRBV7-9; D gene: TRBD1; J gene: TRBJ1-1
CDR3 protein: CASSHREGDTDTQYF; V gene: TRBV14; D gene: NA; J gene: TRBJ2-3
CDR3 protein: CASSVVQNTGELFF; V gene: TRBV9; D gene: NA; J gene: TRBJ2-2
CDR3 protein: CASSPTTSWTGELFF; V gene: TRBV7-6; D gene: TRBD2; J gene: TRBJ2-2
CDR3 protein: CASSLAGGPAAEQYF; V gene: TRBV7-6; D gene: TRBD2; J gene: TRBJ2-7
CDR3 protein: CASSLDAATSRLDEQFF; V gene: TRBV11-2; D gene: TRBD2; J gene: TRBJ2-1
CDR3 protein: CASRDSSYEQYF; V gene: TRBV6-1; D gene: TRBD1; J gene: TRBJ2-7
CDR3 protein: CASSLNRGPNQPQHF; V gene: TRBV2; D gene: NA; J gene: TRBJ1-5
CDR3 protein: CASSTVGSGSNEQFF; V gene: TRBV19; D gene: NA; J gene: TRBJ2-1
CDR3 protein: CASSLRLLAGGSTDTQYF; V gene: TRBV11-2; D gene: TRBD2; J gene: TRBJ2-3
CDR3 protein: CASSDSQGSTDTQYF; V gene: TRBV6-4; D gene: NA; J gene: TRBJ2-3
CDR3 protein: CASSNGLVRDEQYF; V gene: TRBV7-9; D gene: TRBD2; J gene: TRBJ2-7
CDR3 protein: CASSGRDSYNEQFF; V gene: TRBV10-2; D gene: NA; J gene: TRBJ2-1
CDR3 protein: CASSLEPGRFSREQYF; V gene: TRBV5-1; D gene: NA; J gene: TRBJ2-7
CDR3 protein: CASSKSSGADQPQHF; V gene: TRBV11-2; D gene: NA; J gene: TRBJ1-5
CDR3 protein: CASSLVDSSYEQYF; V gene: TRBV5-1; D gene: NA; J gene: TRBJ2-7
CDR3 protein: CASSQIGLAGTWDTQYF; V gene: TRBV14; D gene: TRBD2; J gene: TRBJ2-3
CDR3 protein: CASSLGTQYF; V gene: TRBV28; D gene: NA; J gene: TRBJ2-3
CDR3 protein: CASSSGISGGYNEQFF; V gene: TRBV27; D gene: TRBD2; J gene: TRBJ2-1
CDR3 protein: CASSRTNQETQYF; V gene: TRBV28; D gene: NA; J gene: TRBJ2-5
CDR3 protein: CASSKINRGLRVYEQYF; V gene: TRBV21-1; D gene: NA; J gene: TRBJ2-7
CDR3 protein: CASSAGGLATLSYNEQFF; V gene: TRBV9; D gene: TRBD2; J gene: TRBJ2-1
CDR3 protein: CASRQGMTGELFF; V gene: TRBV2; D gene: TRBD1; J gene: TRBJ2-2
CDR3 protein: CASSFGDRGIMDEQYF; V gene: TRBV7-9; D gene: TRBD1; J gene: TRBJ2-7
CDR3 protein: CASSKGTERAGNTIYF; V gene: TRBV5-4; D gene: TRBD1; J gene: TRBJ1-3
CDR3 protein: CASSQVTSGYNEQFF; V gene: TRBV4-1; D gene: TRBD2; J gene: TRBJ2-1